The entry below describes one TCR beta chain. Clones were read by immunoSEQ multiplex PCR, and TCRdb kept only the in-frame ones, dropping some. The sample contains 40,000 or so clones, around 79% of which appear only once. The J segment lost 9 bases and the V segment lost 0 bases, leaving 6 bases of the junction unmatched. The CDR3 is 15 residues long. Per germline, CDR1 KGHSH and CDR2 LQKENI. The sample belongs to a study of blood T cell repertoires in COVID-19. V usage is TRBV18 and J usage is TRBJ2-1, with TRBD2 matching 9 bases. Sequences were obtained from peripheral blood. The clonotype originates from a man aged 65 to 85 with acute or convalescent COVID-19. The CDR3 region is CASSPPSGSGPEQFF. The CDR3 nucleotides are TGTGCCAGCTCACCACCTAGCGGGAGTGGGCCTGAGCAGTTCTTC.